These T cell receptor beta chains were read from a single sample in a study of cytomegalovirus exposure and HLA in healthy donors. Using immunoSEQ multiplex PCR, the repertoire was profiled, and TCRdb retains in-frame clones only, with some absent. The table records fewer than 200,000 clones, 95% to 97% of them present only once. Specimen: PBMCs. The source is a woman between 18 and 30 years old in good health and CMV-seronegative. The CDR3 runs from the conserved cysteine through the conserved F or W. The D gene is left open where the match is weak. The size entry is marked missing in some rows and otherwise reads once, few, many or a size class.

d_gene	v_gene	j_gene	abundance	CDR3nt	CDR3aa
NA	TRBV6-1	TRBJ1-2	NA	TGTGCCAGCACCCCGGGATTTAACTATGGCTACACCTTC	CASTPGFNYGYTF
NA	TRBV6-1	TRBJ1-2	NA	TGTGCCAGCAGCCGGGACATCTACTATGGCTACACCTTC	CASSRDIYYGYTF
TRBD1	TRBV14	TRBJ1-1	NA	TGTGCCAGCAGCCAAGGACAGGGAGGACTGAACACTGAAGCTTTCTTT	CASSQGQGGLNTEAFF
TRBD1	TRBV6-5	TRBJ1-6	NA	TGTGCCAGCAGTCCGACAGGGGTTTCACCCCTCCACTTT	CASSPTGVSPLHF
NA	TRBV30	TRBJ1-1	NA	TGTGCCTGGAGTTTGGGGCGCGGAGGGGAAACTGAAGCTTTCTTT	CAWSLGRGGETEAFF
NA	TRBV2	TRBJ1-3	NA	TGTGCCAGCAGTGCTACTACGTCCCGAAACACCATATATTTT	CASSATTSRNTIYF
NA	TRBV6-5	TRBJ1-3	NA	TGTGCCAGCAGGAGGGACAACTCTGGAAACACCATATATTTT	CASRRDNSGNTIYF
NA	TRBV4-3	TRBJ1-1	NA	TGCGCCAGCAGCCAAGATCTAGCGGGAGGAAACACTGAAGCTTTCTTT	CASSQDLAGGNTEAFF
NA	TRBV7-8	TRBJ2-5	once	TGTGCCAGCAGCAGTCCCCTGGGGCAGAAACAAGAGACCCAGTACTTC	CASSSPLGQKQETQYF
TRBD2	TRBV19	TRBJ2-1	NA	TGTGCCAGTAGTATAGGCAGCGGGGGCTACTTAGGGAATGAGCAGTTCTTC	CASSIGSGGYLGNEQFF
TRBD1	TRBV6-5	TRBJ1-1	NA	TGTGCCAGCCAAACAGGGGGCGTCACTGAAGCTTTCTTT	CASQTGGVTEAFF
TRBD2	TRBV13	TRBJ2-3	NA	TGTGCCAGCAGCAGAATAGCGGGGGGCACAGATACGCAGTATTTT	CASSRIAGGTDTQYF
TRBD1	TRBV6-5	TRBJ2-2	NA	TGTGCCAGCAGTTCGGACAGGTCGAACACCGGGGAGCTGTTTTTT	CASSSDRSNTGELFF
TRBD1	TRBV6-5	TRBJ2-5	NA	TGTGCCAGCAGTTACACAGGGGAAGTAGGGGAGACCCAGTACTTC	CASSYTGEVGETQYF
TRBD2	TRBV2	TRBJ2-1	NA	TGTGCCAGCAGTTTATCCGGGACTAGCGGGGGGGTTGGTGAGCAGTTCTTC	CASSLSGTSGGVGEQFF
TRBD1	TRBV18	TRBJ2-7	NA	TGTGCCAGCTCACACGGACAGGGGTCATCCTACGAGCAGTACTTC	CASSHGQGSSYEQYF
TRBD1	TRBV9	TRBJ1-2	NA	TGTGCCAGCAGCGTAGGGTTGGAAGGGGGCTACTATGGCTACACCTTC	CASSVGLEGGYYGYTF
TRBD1	TRBV19	TRBJ1-1	NA	TGTGCCAGTAGTACCAGGGGGCGAGGGATCCTGAACACTGAAGCTTTCTTT	CASSTRGRGILNTEAFF
TRBD1	TRBV11-3	TRBJ1-6	NA	TGTGCCAGCAGCCGGGGGACAGGATATAATTCACCCCTCCACTTT	CASSRGTGYNSPLHF
NA	TRBV5-1	TRBJ2-1	NA	TGCGCCAGCAGCTTTCTAGGAAATGAGCAGTTCTTC	CASSFLGNEQFF
NA	TRBV28	TRBJ2-7	once	TGTGCCAGCAGCGCCCCGGGGGGCGCAGTCTACGAGCAGTACTTC	CASSAPGGAVYEQYF
TRBD1	TRBV27	TRBJ2-2	NA	TGTGCCAGCAGTTTATCGGGACAGTACACCGGGGAGCTGTTTTTT	CASSLSGQYTGELFF
NA	TRBV19	TRBJ1-2	NA	TGTGCCAGTAGTATTGGGGGAGGCGGCTACACCTTC	CASSIGGGGYTF
TRBD2	TRBV4-2	TRBJ2-1	NA	TGTGCCAGCAGCAAGATTAGCGGGGGGGGCGATGAGCAGTTCTTC	CASSKISGGGDEQFF
NA	TRBV11-3	TRBJ1-1	NA	TGTGCCAGCAGCTTCAGCACTGAAGCTTTCTTT	CASSFSTEAFF
NA	TRBV29-1	TRBJ1-1	NA	TGCAGCGGGGGCGACACTGAAGCTTTCTTT	CSGGDTEAFF
NA	TRBV9	TRBJ1-1	NA	TGTGCCAGCAGCGTAAGGGAGGACACTGAAGCTTTCTTT	CASSVREDTEAFF
TRBD2	TRBV10-3	TRBJ2-5	NA	TGTGCCATCAGTATTAGCGGGGGGGGTCAAGAGACCCAGTACTTC	CAISISGGGQETQYF
TRBD1	TRBV6-5	TRBJ1-5	NA	TGTGCCAGCAGCTACGGGACAGGGCAACAGCCCCAGCATTTT	CASSYGTGQQPQHF
TRBD2	TRBV13	TRBJ2-7	NA	TGTGCCAGCAGCTTAGCCGGGACTAGCGGGGGGCTACCCTACGAGCAGTACTTC	CASSLAGTSGGLPYEQYF
NA	TRBV7-9	TRBJ1-4	NA	TGTGCCAGCAGCTTTTCCGGCCGGGGGGGTGAAAAACTGTTTTTT	CASSFSGRGGEKLFF
NA	TRBV6-5	TRBJ1-2	NA	TGTGCCAGCAGTCCCCTCCTTGAGCGTGGCTACACCTTC	CASSPLLERGYTF
NA	TRBV4-3	TRBJ2-2	NA	TGCGCCAGCAGCCAAGACCTCAACACCGGGGAGCTGTTTTTT	CASSQDLNTGELFF
NA	TRBV27	TRBJ1-1	NA	TGTGCCAGCAGTTTATTTCGGGGGGACACTGAAGCTTTCTTT	CASSLFRGDTEAFF
NA	TRBV5-1	TRBJ1-3	NA	TGCGCCAGCAGGGAGGTCCCTGGAAACACCATATATTTT	CASREVPGNTIYF
NA	TRBV6-1	TRBJ2-6	NA	TGTGCCAGCAGTGAACTCTATTCTGGGGCCAACGTCCTGACTTTC	CASSELYSGANVLTF
NA	TRBV6-1	TRBJ2-3	NA	TGTGCCAGCAGCCCGGGTAGCGGTTACATGTATACGCAGTATTTT	CASSPGSGYMYTQYF
NA	TRBV7-9	TRBJ2-3	NA	TGTGCCAGCAGCCCCGGTGCGGATTTAAGCACAGATACGCAGTATTTT	CASSPGADLSTDTQYF
NA	TRBV11-2	TRBJ2-7	NA	TGTGCCAGCAGCCGGGACACCTCCTCCTACGAGCAGTACTTC	CASSRDTSSYEQYF
NA	TRBV30	TRBJ1-1	NA	TGTGCCTGGAGTGCCGGGGGGAACACTGAAGCTTTCTTT	CAWSAGGNTEAFF
TRBD1	TRBV7-2	TRBJ1-1	NA	TGTGCCAGCAGCAGAAAGACAGGGGTGGACACTGAAGCTTTCTTT	CASSRKTGVDTEAFF
NA	TRBV4-2	TRBJ2-7	NA	TGTGCCAGCAGCCAAGGACATCAGACCTACGAGCAGTACTTC	CASSQGHQTYEQYF
TRBD2	TRBV27	TRBJ2-1	NA	TGTGCCAGCAGTTTAGGAGGGCGGGGGGCCTACAATGAGCAGTTCTTC	CASSLGGRGAYNEQFF
NA	TRBV4-3	TRBJ1-2	NA	TGCGCCAGCAGCCAGTCTTTAAGGGTGTGGTCCAGGGAGGATGGCTACACCTTC	CASSQSLRVWSREDGYTF
NA	TRBV5-1	TRBJ2-5	once	TGCGCCAGCAGCTTGGCGGCAGGCAGAGAGACCCAGTACTTC	CASSLAAGRETQYF
NA	TRBV11-2	TRBJ1-2	NA	TGTGCCAGCAGCTTTCCCGGTGATATCGGCTACACCTTC	CASSFPGDIGYTF